This entry lists 9 T cell receptor beta chains sequenced from one sample in a study of blood T cell repertoires in COVID-19. TCRdb's table, derived via immunoSEQ multiplex PCR, lists solely in-frame clones and lacks some. The repertoire consists of some 150,000 clones, with about 89% occurring once and the leading ten covering 2% to 3%. Sequencing input: peripheral blood. The receptors derive from a man aged 50 to 60 with active COVID-19.

The chain carries TRBV2 and TRBJ1-2; no reliable D call. Looked up from germline, CDR1 is SNHLY and CDR2 is FYNNEI. Trimming took off 1 base at V and 7 bases at J, with 7 bases between the two ends. The CDR3 totals 12 residues. The CDR3 is CASSEVGGGYTF. The CDR3 region has the DNA TGTGCCAGCAGTGAAGTGGGAGGTGGCTACACCTTC.

CDR3 DNA: TGTGCCAGCAGCTTATTAGGGGAGGGGCTACTGAACACTGAAGCTTTCTTT. It yields the protein CASSLLGEGLLNTEAFF. V is TRBV7-9 and J is TRBJ1-1; D might be TRBD1 (5 bases). V was cut by 2 bases and J by 0 bases, with 16 bases left in between. The CDR3 has 17 residues. CDR1 is SEHNR, CDR2 FQNEAQ, per germline (reference sequence).

This sequence joins TRBV19 and TRBJ1-5; tentatively, D is TRBD1 (6 bases). The V gene lost 3 bases and the J gene lost 11 bases, with 14 bases spanning the gap. The CDR3 has 13 residues. Germline assignment: CDR1 LNHDA and CDR2 SQIVND (reference sequence). CDR3: CASSIGTIETQHF. The CDR3 DNA sequence: TGTGCCAGTAGTATCGGGACAATCGAGACCCAGCATTTT.

This clone was picked up a small number of times. The chain joins TRBV5-1 to TRBJ1-5, with 8 bases identical to TRBD1. The CDR3 runs 18 residues. The V gene end was trimmed by 0 bases and the J gene end by 0 bases; junction bases not matched to a gene: 8. From germline, CDR1 is SGHRS and CDR2 YFSETQ. CDR3 in DNA: TGCGCCAGCAGCTTGGGGGACAGGTCCCTTTATAGCAATCAGCCCCAGCATTTT. Its protein product is CASSLGDRSLYSNQPQHF.

CDR3 residues: CASSQDESQGANGNTIYF. CDR3 nucleotides: TGCGCCAGCAGCCAAGATGAATCACAGGGGGCAAATGGAAACACCATATATTTT. This chain connects TRBV4-1 to TRBJ1-3; 9 bases are shared with TRBD1. CDR1 MGHRA and CDR2 YSYEKL come from the germline V gene. The CDR3 covers 18 residues. V was clipped by 0 bases and J by 3 bases; unmatched bases: 9.

This chain joins TRBV6-5 and TRBJ2-7; a possible D gene is TRBD2 (5 bases). This CDR3 has 15 residues. The V gene lost 5 bases and the J gene lost 1 base, with 15 bases spanning the gap. Germline V gene lookup returns CDR1 MNHEY and CDR2 SVGAGI. The CDR3 here is CASSRRPRASYEQYF. In DNA form, the CDR3 reads TGTGCCAGCAGTCGACGACCGAGGGCTTCCTACGAGCAGTACTTC.

This rearrangement joins TRBV19 to TRBJ1-1, with D perhaps matching TRBD1 (5 bases). The CDR3 totals 15 residues. Germline CDR1 LNHDA, CDR2 SQIVND (reference sequence). With 2 bases removed from V and 6 bases from J, the gap between germline ends came to 16 bases. The CDR3 protein is CASSIIGAMSPEAFF. The CDR3 DNA is TGTGCCAGTAGTATAATTGGGGCGATGAGTCCTGAAGCTTTCTTT.

The chain has TRBV6-2 or TRBV6-3 and TRBJ1-1; D is ambiguous. The CDR3 is 11 amino acids. Germline assignment: CDR1 MNHEY and CDR2 SVGEGT. Trimming stripped 5 bases from V and 1 base from J, with 2 bases between. The CDR3 is CASSRNTEAFF. Written as DNA, the CDR3 is TGTGCCAGCAGTCGGAACACTGAAGCTTTCTTT.

The chain has TRBV6-6 and TRBJ2-2; the D gene is possibly TRBD1 (7 bases). Germline CDR1 is MNHNY and CDR2 is SVGAGI (reference sequence). This CDR3 has 15 amino acids. V lost 5 bases and J 5 bases, leaving 15 bases between the germline ends. In DNA form, the CDR3 reads TGTGCCAGCAGTCGCCGGCAGGGGGGTACCGGGGAGCTGTTTTTT. This codes for CASSRRQGGTGELFF.